The sequence of this T cell receptor (beta chain) was determined in a study of T cell responses to AZD1222 COVID-19 vaccine. General study points: White British ancestry dominated among donors, who included more females, and clonal diversity was possibly underestimated. Reportedly, close to half of spike-specific TCRs are directed against unmutated variant regions. An increase in Spike-specific TCR breadth and depth was observed after two AZD1222 doses.

About this clone: Antigen specificity is unknown.

Timing groups of about 4 and about 12 weeks for second doses were pooled. Germline V gives CDR1 SGHNT, CDR2 YYREEE (reference sequence). Trimming took 0 bases from V and 4 from J; bases not matched to a gene: 2. The CDR3 runs 15 residues. Sequencing used immunoSEQ multiplex PCR; TCRdb keeps in-frame clones, though not all of them. The sample includes approximately 93,000 clones, 89% of them seen just once. The chain uses TRBV5-4 and TRBJ2-5; TRBD1 matches 11 bases. The sequence derives from an adult who received the AZD1222 COVID-19 vaccine. The source was peripheral blood, collected 28 days after the second AZD1222 dose. The CDR3 region has the DNA TGTGCCAGCAGCTTGGGAGGGACAGGGGGAGAGACCCAGTACTTC. Protein: CASSLGGTGGETQYF.